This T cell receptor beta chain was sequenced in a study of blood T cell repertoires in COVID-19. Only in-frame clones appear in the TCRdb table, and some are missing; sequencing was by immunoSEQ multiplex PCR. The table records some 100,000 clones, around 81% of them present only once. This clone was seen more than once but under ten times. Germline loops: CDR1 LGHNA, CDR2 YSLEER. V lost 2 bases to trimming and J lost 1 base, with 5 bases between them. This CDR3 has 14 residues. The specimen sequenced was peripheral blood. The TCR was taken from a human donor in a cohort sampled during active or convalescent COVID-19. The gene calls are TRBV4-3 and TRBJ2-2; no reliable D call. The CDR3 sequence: CASSQTLNTGELFF. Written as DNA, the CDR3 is TGCGCCAGCAGCCAAACTTTGAACACCGGGGAGCTGTTTTTT.